A selection of T cell receptor beta chains follows, all from one sample in a study of OX40 agonist ivuxolimab in advanced cancers. Sequenced by immunoSEQ multiplex PCR; TCRdb stores in-frame clones only, minus some. The table has 60,000 to 80,000 clones, roughly 78% seen once. The material sequenced was CD4+ or CD8+ T cells sorted from blood, taken in a trial of the OX40 agonist ivuxolimab. All receptors come from an adult with an advanced solid tumor such as melanoma, head and neck, liver or kidney cancer. Both conserved end residues are part of each CDR3. D genes are given only for firm matches. Size is omitted from some rows. Given values are once, few, many or a class for expanded clones.

v_gene,len,j_gene,d_gene,abundance,CDR3nt,CDR3aa
TRBV6-4,15,TRBJ2-7,TRBD1,-,TGTGCCAGCACTGGGACAGGGGACAGCTCCTACGAGCAGTACTTC,CASTGTGDSSYEQYF
TRBV11-1,15,TRBJ2-7,TRBD1,-,TGTGCCAGCAGCTGGAACAGGGGGCGCGGTTACGAGCAGTACTTC,CASSWNRGRGYEQYF
TRBV4-3,17,TRBJ2-7,-,-,TGCGCCAGCAGCCAAGATCCCGGTTCAGGGGCCTCCTACGAGCAGTACTTC,CASSQDPGSGASYEQYF
TRBV29-1,11,TRBJ2-1,-,-,TGCAGCGTTGAAGAAGGACTGAGAAGTTTCTTC,CSVEEGLRSFF
TRBV6-4,14,TRBJ2-3,TRBD2,-,TGTGCCAGCAGTCATCTAGCGGGCACAGATACGCAGTATTTT,CASSHLAGTDTQYF
TRBV5-6,15,TRBJ1-5,TRBD1,-,TGTGCCAGCAGCGGAGGGACAGGGGGGAATCAGCCCCAGCATTTT,CASSGGTGGNQPQHF
TRBV9,12,TRBJ1-4,-,-,TGTGCCAGCAGCGTAGGAGGAGGGGAACTGTTTTTT,CASSVGGGELFF
TRBV10-3,16,TRBJ1-5,-,-,TGTGCCATCAGTGAGTCCCGTAAATCGGCGAATCAGCCCCAGCATTTT,CAISESRKSANQPQHF
TRBV4-3,14,TRBJ2-3,-,-,TGCGCCAGCAGCCAAGATATGCGGGGAGATACGCAGTATTTT,CASSQDMRGDTQYF
TRBV5-4,14,TRBJ2-3,-,-,TGTGCCAGCAGCATCAGGGGTGGGGCAGATACGCAGTATTTT,CASSIRGGADTQYF
TRBV7-9,15,TRBJ2-7,-,-,TGTGCCAGCAGCTTAGCCCCGACGGAAGCCTACGAGCAGTACTTC,CASSLAPTEAYEQYF
TRBV14,13,TRBJ1-2,-,many,TGTGCCAGCAGCCAAGATTACGACTATGGCTACACCTTC,CASSQDYDYGYTF
TRBV5-1,15,TRBJ2-5,TRBD1,-,TGCGCCAGCAGCTTAGGGACAGGGTACATAGAAGAGCAGTACTTC,CASSLGTGYIEEQYF
TRBV18,19,TRBJ1-2,TRBD1,-,TGTGCCAGCTCACCCGCTGCCTACTCCGGGACAGGGGGCAACTATGGCTACACCTTC,CASSPAAYSGTGGNYGYTF
TRBV19,14,TRBJ2-1,-,-,TGTGCCAGTACCTGGGGGGGCAAACTCAATGAGCAGTTCTTC,CASTWGGKLNEQFF
TRBV5-1,15,TRBJ1-6,-,once,TGCGCCAGCAGCTTGGGTAGCTCCTATAATTCACCCCTCCACTTT,CASSLGSSYNSPLHF
TRBV5-6,14,TRBJ1-1,-,-,TGTGCCAGCAGCTTGGTAGGTTGGAACACTGAAGCTTTCTTT,CASSLVGWNTEAFF
TRBV7-2,15,TRBJ2-5,TRBD2,few,TGTGCCAGCAGCCCAGACGGGGGGGGGCAAGGGACCCAGTACTTC,CASSPDGGGQGTQYF